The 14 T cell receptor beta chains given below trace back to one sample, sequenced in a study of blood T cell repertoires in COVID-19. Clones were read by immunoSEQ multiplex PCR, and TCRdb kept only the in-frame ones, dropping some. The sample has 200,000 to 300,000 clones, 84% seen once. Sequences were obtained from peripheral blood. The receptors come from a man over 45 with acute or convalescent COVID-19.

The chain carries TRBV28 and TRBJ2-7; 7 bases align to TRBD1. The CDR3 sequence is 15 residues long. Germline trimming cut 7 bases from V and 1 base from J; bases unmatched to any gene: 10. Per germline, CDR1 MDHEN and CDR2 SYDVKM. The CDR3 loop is CASIPAGTESYEQYF. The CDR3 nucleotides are TGTGCCAGCATCCCTGCCGGGACAGAATCCTACGAGCAGTACTTC.

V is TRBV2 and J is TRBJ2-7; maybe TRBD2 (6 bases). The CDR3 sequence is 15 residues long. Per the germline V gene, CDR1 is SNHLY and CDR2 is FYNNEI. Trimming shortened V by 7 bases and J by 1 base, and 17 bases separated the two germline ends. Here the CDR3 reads CASISGTGVSYEQYF. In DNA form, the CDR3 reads TGTGCCAGCATCTCCGGGACTGGGGTGTCCTACGAGCAGTACTTC.

DNA for the CDR3: TGTGCCAGCAGCCGCTCGTTTCGACTAGCGGGACCCATCAATGAGCAGTTCTTC. Translated: CASSRSFRLAGPINEQFF. The chain couples TRBV7-6 to TRBJ2-1, with 11 positions matching TRBD2. The CDR3 has 18 residues. Germline CDR1 and CDR2: SGHVS and FNYEAQ. The V segment lost 5 bases and the J segment 6 bases; nucleotides outside the gene matches: 15. Full variable domain (missing parts from reference TRBV7-6 and TRBJ2-1): GAGVSQSPRYKVTKRGQDVALRCDPISGHVSLYWYRQALGQGPEFLTYFNYEAQQDKSGLPNDRFSAERPEGSISTLTIQRTEQRDSAMYRCASSRSFRLAGPINEQFFGPGTRLTVL.

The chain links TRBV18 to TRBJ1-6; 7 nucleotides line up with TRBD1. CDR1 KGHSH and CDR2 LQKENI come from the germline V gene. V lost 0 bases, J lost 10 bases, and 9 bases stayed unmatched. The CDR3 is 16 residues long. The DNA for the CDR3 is TGTGCCAGCTCACCACCGTCCGTCAGGGGGGAATCACCCCTCCACTTT. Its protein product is CASSPPSVRGESPLHF.

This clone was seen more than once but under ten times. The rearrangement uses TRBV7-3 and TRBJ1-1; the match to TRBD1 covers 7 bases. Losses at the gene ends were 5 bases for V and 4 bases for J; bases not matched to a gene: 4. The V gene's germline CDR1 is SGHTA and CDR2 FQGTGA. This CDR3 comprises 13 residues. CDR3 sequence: CASSRGQLTEAFF. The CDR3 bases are TGTGCCAGCAGCAGGGGACAGCTCACTGAAGCTTTCTTT.

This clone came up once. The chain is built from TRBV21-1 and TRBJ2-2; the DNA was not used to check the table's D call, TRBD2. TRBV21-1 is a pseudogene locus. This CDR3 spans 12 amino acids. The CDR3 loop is CASWRRTGELFF. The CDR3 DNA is TGTGCCAGCTGGAGGAGGACCGGGGAGCTGTTTTTT.

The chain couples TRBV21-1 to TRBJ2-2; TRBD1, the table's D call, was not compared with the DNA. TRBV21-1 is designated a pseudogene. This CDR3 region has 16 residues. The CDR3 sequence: CASSKVQGAGTGELFF. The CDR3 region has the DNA TGTGCCAGCAGCAAGGTACAGGGGGCGGGCACCGGGGAGCTGTTTTTT.

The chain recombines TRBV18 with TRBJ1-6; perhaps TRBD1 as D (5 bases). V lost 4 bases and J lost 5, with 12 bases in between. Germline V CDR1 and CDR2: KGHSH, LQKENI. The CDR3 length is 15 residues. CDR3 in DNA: TGTGCCAGCTCACGAGACAGTGGCCATAATTCACCCCTCCACTTT. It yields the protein CASSRDSGHNSPLHF.

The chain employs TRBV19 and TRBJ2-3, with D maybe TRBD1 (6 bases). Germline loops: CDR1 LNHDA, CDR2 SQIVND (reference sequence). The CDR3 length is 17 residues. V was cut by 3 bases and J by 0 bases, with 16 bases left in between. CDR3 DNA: TGTGCCAGTAGTATCTTACCAACAGGGCCTAGCACAGATACGCAGTATTTT. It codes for CASSILPTGPSTDTQYF.

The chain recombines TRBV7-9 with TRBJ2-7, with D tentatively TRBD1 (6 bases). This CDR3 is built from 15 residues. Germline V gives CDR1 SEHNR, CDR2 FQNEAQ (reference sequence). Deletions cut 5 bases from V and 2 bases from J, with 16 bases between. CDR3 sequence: CASSPEATGPYEQYF. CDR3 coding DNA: TGTGCCAGCAGCCCGGAGGCGACAGGTCCCTACGAGCAGTACTTC. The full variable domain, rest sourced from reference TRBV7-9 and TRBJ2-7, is DTGVSQNPRHKITKRGQNVTFRCDPISEHNRLYWYRQTLGQGPEFLTYFQNEAQLEKSRLLSDRFSAERPKGSFSTLEIQRTEQGDSAMYLCASSPEATGPYEQYFGPGTRLTVT.

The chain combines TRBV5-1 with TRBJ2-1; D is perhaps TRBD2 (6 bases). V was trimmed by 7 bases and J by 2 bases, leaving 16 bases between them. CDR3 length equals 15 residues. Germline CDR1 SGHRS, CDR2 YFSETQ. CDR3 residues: CASGVDGGTYNEQFF. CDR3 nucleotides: TGCGCCAGCGGGGTGGACGGAGGGACCTACAATGAGCAGTTCTTC.

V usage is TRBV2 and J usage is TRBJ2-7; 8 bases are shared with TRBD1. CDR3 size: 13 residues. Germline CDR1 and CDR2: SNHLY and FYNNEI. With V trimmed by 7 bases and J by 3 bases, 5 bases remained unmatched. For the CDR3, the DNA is TGTGCCAGCAATAAGGACAGGGACTACGAGCAGTACTTC. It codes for CASNKDRDYEQYF.

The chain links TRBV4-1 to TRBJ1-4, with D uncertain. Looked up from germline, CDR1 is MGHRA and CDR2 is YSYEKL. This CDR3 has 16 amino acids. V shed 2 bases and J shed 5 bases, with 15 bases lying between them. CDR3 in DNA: TGCGCCAGCAGCCAATTCGGGGTCGGAAAGAATGAAAAACTGTTTTTT. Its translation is CASSQFGVGKNEKLFF.

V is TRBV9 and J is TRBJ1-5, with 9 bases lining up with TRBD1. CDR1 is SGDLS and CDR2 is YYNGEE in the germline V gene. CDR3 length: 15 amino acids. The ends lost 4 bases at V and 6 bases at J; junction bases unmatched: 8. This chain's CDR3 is CASSRTGGAGQPQHF. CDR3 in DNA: TGTGCCAGCAGCCGAACAGGGGGCGCAGGTCAGCCCCAGCATTTT.